A selection of T cell receptor beta chains follows, all from one sample in a study of identifying expanded T cells in peripheral blood. Assay: immunoSEQ multiplex PCR; the TCRdb copy retains only in-frame clones and omits some. The table records approximately 90,000 clones, approximately 91% of them present only once. Material: blood. The source is a person aged 18 to 75 in good health. The CDR3 runs from the conserved cysteine through the conserved F or W. The D gene is left open where the match is weak. Not all rows give a size; the values are once, few, many and, for expanded clones, a class.

D	V	size	J	DNA	CDR3
-	TRBV30	-	TRBJ2-7	TGTGCCTGGAGTGTAGGGGTCTACGAGCAGTACTTC	CAWSVGVYEQYF
-	TRBV7-6	-	TRBJ1-2	TGTGCCAGCAGGCGGCGGGACCTTGATCGCTACACCTTC	CASRRRDLDRYTF
-	TRBV9	-	TRBJ1-4	TGTGCCAGCAGCGCCACGGCGGCTAATGAAAAACTGTTTTTT	CASSATAANEKLFF
-	TRBV19	once	TRBJ2-1	TGTGCCAGTAGTATACCCGCAGGTTCCTACAATGAGCAGTTCTTC	CASSIPAGSYNEQFF
TRBD2	TRBV6-1	-	TRBJ2-1	TGTGCCAGCATTCGACTAGCGGGCGTCAATGAGCAGTTCTTC	CASIRLAGVNEQFF
-	TRBV10-3	-	TRBJ2-7	TGTGCCATCAGTGAAGACCTATACGAGCAGTACTTC	CAISEDLYEQYF
-	TRBV7-2	-	TRBJ1-1	TGTGCCAGCACCAGGGTTCGTTCCACTGAAGCTTTCTTT	CASTRVRSTEAFF
-	TRBV2	-	TRBJ1-1	TGTGCCAGCAGTGTTAGGTCGGTGAACACTGAAGCTTTCTTT	CASSVRSVNTEAFF
TRBD2	TRBV5-6	-	TRBJ2-1	TGTGCCAGCAGCGTAGCGGGGGGGCTCAGGGAGCAGTTCTTC	CASSVAGGLREQFF
-	TRBV7-2	-	TRBJ1-5	TGTGCCAGCAGTTTCCAGGGCCAGAGCAATCAGCCCCAGCATTTT	CASSFQGQSNQPQHF
-	TRBV5-4	-	TRBJ2-2	TGTGCCAGCAGCTTGGAGCAGGGGGGCACCGGGGAGCTGTTTTTT	CASSLEQGGTGELFF
TRBD1	TRBV7-8	-	TRBJ2-7	TGTGCCAGCAGCTTAGGGCCGGGACAGGCCTACGAGCAGTACTTC	CASSLGPGQAYEQYF
-	TRBV7-9	-	TRBJ2-5	TGTGCCAGCAGCTTCGACTACCAAGAGACCCAGTACTTC	CASSFDYQETQYF
TRBD1	TRBV6-5	-	TRBJ1-4	TGTGCCAGCAGTGTGGGACAGGGGAATGAAAAACTGTTTTTT	CASSVGQGNEKLFF
-	TRBV27	-	TRBJ1-1	TGTGCCAGCAGCAGCCCATTGAACACTGAAGCTTTCTTT	CASSSPLNTEAFF
-	TRBV27	-	TRBJ1-5	TGTGCCAGCAGCGTAGCCAGGGGCGGGCAGCCCCAGCATTTT	CASSVARGGQPQHF
-	TRBV11-2	-	TRBJ2-1	TGTGCCAGCAGCTTGGTTGCCGGGGACGTTTACAATGAGCAGTTCTTC	CASSLVAGDVYNEQFF
-	TRBV7-2	-	TRBJ2-3	TGTGCCAGCAGCTCCCTCACTAGCACAGATACGCAGTATTTT	CASSSLTSTDTQYF
-	TRBV7-2	-	TRBJ1-2	TGTGCCAGCAGCGCACGACAGGCCAACTATGGCTACACCTTC	CASSARQANYGYTF
-	TRBV7-6	-	TRBJ2-7	TGTGCCAGCTCAAGCCTGGGCGAGCAGTACTTC	CASSSLGEQYF
-	TRBV7-2	-	TRBJ2-3	TGTGCCAGCAGCCCCGGACTCGGCACAGGTACGCAGTATTTT	CASSPGLGTGTQYF
TRBD1	TRBV6-5	-	TRBJ2-7	TGTGCCAGCAGCGTGACAGGGGGAAGCTCCTACGAGCAGTACTTC	CASSVTGGSSYEQYF
TRBD1	TRBV5-1	once	TRBJ2-5	TGCGCCAGCAGCAACGACAGGGTCCAAGAGACCCAGTACTTC	CASSNDRVQETQYF
-	TRBV4-1	-	TRBJ1-2	TGCGCCAGCAGCCAAGAGTCCAGAGCAGCTAACTATGGCTACACCTTC	CASSQESRAANYGYTF
-	TRBV7-9	-	TRBJ2-7	TGTGCCAGCAGCTTCACCGACGGCGACGAGCAGTACTTC	CASSFTDGDEQYF
TRBD1	TRBV6-6	-	TRBJ2-1	TGTGCCAGCATCCGCGACAGGGCTTCCTACAATGAGCAGTTCTTC	CASIRDRASYNEQFF
-	TRBV4-1	-	TRBJ2-7	TGCGCCAGCAGCCTCGGAGGGGGTAGCGGAGTGTACGAGCAGTACTTC	CASSLGGGSGVYEQYF
-	TRBV5-1	-	TRBJ2-2	TGCGCCAGCAGCTTGGTAGGGGTCCGGGAGCTGTTTTTT	CASSLVGVRELFF
-	TRBV10-2	-	TRBJ2-4	TGCGCCAGCAGTGTCACAGGAGGAGCCAAAAACATTCAGTACTTC	CASSVTGGAKNIQYF
-	TRBV19	-	TRBJ2-1	TGTGCCAGTTCGGAGGGCCGCGATGACGATGAGCAGTTCTTC	CASSEGRDDDEQFF
TRBD1	TRBV7-2	-	TRBJ2-7	TGTGCCAGCAGCGGTTACAGGGGCGAGTCCTACGAGCAGTACTTC	CASSGYRGESYEQYF
-	TRBV18	-	TRBJ2-6	TGTGCCAGCTCACCACAGGGCTCTGGGGCCAACGTCCTGACTTTC	CASSPQGSGANVLTF
-	TRBV6-6	-	TRBJ2-5	TGTGCCAGCGGCAAACGGACTCAAGAGACCCAGTACTTC	CASGKRTQETQYF
-	TRBV28	-	TRBJ2-5	TGTGCCAGCAGGACCCGGGAGACCCAGTACTTC	CASRTRETQYF
-	TRBV6-1	-	TRBJ1-3	TGTGCCAGCAGTGACTATACGGGGTCCGGAAACACCATATATTTT	CASSDYTGSGNTIYF
-	TRBV4-1	once	TRBJ2-1	TGCGCCAGCAGCCAAGAGGTCCAGCGGAGATACAATGAGCAGTTCTTC	CASSQEVQRRYNEQFF
-	TRBV28	-	TRBJ1-2	TGTGCCAGCAGTTTGCAGCTAAACTATGGCTACACCTTC	CASSLQLNYGYTF
TRBD2	TRBV29-1	once	TRBJ2-5	TGCAGCGTTGAAGTTGACGGGGGGGCCGTGGAGACCCAGTACTTC	CSVEVDGGAVETQYF